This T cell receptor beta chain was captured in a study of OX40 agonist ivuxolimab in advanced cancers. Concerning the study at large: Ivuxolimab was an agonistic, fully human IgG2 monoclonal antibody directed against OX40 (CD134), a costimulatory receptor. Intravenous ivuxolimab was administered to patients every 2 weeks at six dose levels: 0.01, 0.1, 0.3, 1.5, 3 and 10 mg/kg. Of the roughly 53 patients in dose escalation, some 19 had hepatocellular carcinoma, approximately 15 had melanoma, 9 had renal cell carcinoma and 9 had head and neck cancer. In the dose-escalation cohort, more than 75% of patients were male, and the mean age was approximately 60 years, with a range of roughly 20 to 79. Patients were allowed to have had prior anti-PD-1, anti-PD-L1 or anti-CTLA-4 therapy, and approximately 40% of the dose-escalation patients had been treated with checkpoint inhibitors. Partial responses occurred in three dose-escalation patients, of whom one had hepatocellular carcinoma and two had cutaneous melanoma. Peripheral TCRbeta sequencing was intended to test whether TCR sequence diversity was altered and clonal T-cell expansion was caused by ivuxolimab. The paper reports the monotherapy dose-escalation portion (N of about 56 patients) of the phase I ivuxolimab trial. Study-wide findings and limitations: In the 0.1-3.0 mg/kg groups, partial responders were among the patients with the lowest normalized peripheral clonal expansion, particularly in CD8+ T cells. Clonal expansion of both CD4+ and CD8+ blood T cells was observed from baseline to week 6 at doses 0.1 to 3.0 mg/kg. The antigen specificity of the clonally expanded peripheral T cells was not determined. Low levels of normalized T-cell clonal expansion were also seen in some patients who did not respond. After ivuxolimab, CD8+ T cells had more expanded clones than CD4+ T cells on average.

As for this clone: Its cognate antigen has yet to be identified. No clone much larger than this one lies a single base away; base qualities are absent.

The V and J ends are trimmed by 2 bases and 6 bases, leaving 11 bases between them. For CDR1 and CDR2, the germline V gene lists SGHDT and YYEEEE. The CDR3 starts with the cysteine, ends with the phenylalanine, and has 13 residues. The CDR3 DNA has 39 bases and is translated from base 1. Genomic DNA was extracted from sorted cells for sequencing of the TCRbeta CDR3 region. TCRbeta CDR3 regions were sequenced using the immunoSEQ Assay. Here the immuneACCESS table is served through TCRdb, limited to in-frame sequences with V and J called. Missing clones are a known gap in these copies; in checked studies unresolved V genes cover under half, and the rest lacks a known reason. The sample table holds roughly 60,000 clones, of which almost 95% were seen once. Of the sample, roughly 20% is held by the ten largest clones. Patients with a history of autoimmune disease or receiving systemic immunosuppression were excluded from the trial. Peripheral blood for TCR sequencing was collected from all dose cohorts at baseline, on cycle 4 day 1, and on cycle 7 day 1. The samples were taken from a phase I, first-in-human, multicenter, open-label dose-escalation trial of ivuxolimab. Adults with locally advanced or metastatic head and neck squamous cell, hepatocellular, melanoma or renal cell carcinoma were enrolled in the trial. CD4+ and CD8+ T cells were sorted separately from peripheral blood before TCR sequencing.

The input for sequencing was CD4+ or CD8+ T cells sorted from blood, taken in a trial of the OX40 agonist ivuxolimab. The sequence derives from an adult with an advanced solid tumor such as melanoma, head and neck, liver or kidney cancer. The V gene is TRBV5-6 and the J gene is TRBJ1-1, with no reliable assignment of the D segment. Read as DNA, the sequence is TGTGCCAGCAGCTTCGGGGATTTGGCTGAAGCTTTCTTT. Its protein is CASSFGDLAEAFF.